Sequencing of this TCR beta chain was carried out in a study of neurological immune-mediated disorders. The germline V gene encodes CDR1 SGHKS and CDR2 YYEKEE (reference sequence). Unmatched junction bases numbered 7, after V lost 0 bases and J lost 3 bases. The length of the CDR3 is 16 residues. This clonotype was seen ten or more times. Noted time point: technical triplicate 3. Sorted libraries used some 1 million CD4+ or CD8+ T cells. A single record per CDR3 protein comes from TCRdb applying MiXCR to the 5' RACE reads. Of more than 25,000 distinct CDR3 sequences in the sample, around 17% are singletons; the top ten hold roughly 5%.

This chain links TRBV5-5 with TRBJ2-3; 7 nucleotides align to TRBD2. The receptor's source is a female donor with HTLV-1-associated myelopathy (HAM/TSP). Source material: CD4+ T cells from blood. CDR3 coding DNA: TGTGCCAGCAGCTTGGGGGGGGGTAAGGTTACAGATACGCAGTATTTT. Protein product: CASSLGGGKVTDTQYF.